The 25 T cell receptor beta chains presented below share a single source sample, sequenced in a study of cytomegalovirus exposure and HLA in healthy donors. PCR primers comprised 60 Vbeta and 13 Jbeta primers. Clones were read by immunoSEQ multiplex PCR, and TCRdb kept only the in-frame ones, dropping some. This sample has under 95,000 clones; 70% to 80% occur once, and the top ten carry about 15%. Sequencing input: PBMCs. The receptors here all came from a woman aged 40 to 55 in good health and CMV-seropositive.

In nucleotides, the CDR3 is TGTGCCAGTAGTTCCCTGGGGGGAATAAGGACTGAAGCTTTCTTT. This translates into CASSSLGGIRTEAFF. This chain uses TRBV19 with TRBJ1-1, with D perhaps TRBD1 (5 bases). Germline lookup yields CDR1 LNHDA and CDR2 SQIVND (reference sequence). V was cut by 5 bases and J by 5 bases, with 18 bases left in between. The length of the CDR3 is 15 residues.

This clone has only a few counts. CDR3 bases: TGTGCCAGCAGCCCTGGGGACAGGGAGAACACTGAAGCTTTCTTT. It is translated as CASSPGDRENTEAFF. The genes are TRBV4-2 and TRBJ1-1; 9 bases are shared with TRBD1. The length of the CDR3 is 15 residues. V lost 4 bases, J lost 1 base, and 4 bases stayed unmatched. Germline V gene lookup returns CDR1 LGHNA and CDR2 YNFKEQ.

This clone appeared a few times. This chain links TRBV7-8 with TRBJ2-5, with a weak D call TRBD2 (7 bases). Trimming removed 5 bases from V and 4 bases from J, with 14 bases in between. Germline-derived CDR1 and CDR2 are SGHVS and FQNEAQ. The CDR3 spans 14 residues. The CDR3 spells CASSPRGGAETQYF. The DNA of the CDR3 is TGTGCCAGCAGCCCGAGAGGGGGGGCAGAGACCCAGTACTTC.

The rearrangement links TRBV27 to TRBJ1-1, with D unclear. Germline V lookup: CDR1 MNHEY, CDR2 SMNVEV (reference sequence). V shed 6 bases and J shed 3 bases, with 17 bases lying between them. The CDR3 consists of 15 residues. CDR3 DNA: TGTGCCAGCAGCCCCGGAACTAGACGGGACACTGAAGCTTTCTTT. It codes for CASSPGTRRDTEAFF.

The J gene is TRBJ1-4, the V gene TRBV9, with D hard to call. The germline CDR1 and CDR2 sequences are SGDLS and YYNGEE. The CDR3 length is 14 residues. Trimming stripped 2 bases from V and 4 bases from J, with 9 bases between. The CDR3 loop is CASSVGQHNEKLFF. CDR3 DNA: TGTGCCAGCAGCGTTGGTCAACATAATGAAAAACTGTTTTTT.

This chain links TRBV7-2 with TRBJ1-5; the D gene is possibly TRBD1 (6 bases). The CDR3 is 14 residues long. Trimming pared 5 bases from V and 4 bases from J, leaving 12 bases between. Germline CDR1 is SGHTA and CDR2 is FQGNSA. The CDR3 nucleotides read TGTGCCAGCAGCCATACAGGGAATAATCAGCCCCAGCATTTT. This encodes CASSHTGNNQPQHF.

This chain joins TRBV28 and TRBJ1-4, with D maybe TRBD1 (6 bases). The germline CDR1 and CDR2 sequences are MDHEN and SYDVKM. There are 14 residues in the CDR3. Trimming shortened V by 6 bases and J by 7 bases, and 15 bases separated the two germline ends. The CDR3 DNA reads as TGTGCCAGCAGCTCGGGACATGGGCTTGAAAAACTGTTTTTT. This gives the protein CASSSGHGLEKLFF.

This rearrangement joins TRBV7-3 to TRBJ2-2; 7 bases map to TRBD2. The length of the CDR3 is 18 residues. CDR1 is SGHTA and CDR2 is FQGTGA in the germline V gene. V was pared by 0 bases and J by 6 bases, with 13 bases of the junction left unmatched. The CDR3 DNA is TGTGCCAGCAGCTTAACCTTTCGGCGGGAGACGGGTGCCGGGGAGCTGTTTTTT. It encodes CASSLTFRRETGAGELFF.

CDR3 sequence reads: CASSRGGVSNQPQHF. Written as DNA, the CDR3 is TGTGCCAGCAGTCGGGGCGGGGTTAGCAATCAGCCCCAGCATTTT. The chain uses TRBV7-2 and TRBJ1-5; possibly TRBD1 for D (5 bases). Between the trimmed V and J ends, which lost 6 bases and 0 bases, there was a span of 12 bases. CDR3 size: 15 residues. Germline CDR1 SGHTA, CDR2 FQGNSA.

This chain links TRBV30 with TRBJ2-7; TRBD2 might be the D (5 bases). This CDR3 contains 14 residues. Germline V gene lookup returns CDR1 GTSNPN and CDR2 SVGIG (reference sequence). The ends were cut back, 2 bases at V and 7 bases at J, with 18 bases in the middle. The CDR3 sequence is CAWSFRGRLREQYF. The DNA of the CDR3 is TGTGCCTGGAGTTTCCGAGGGCGGCTCCGAGAGCAGTACTTC.

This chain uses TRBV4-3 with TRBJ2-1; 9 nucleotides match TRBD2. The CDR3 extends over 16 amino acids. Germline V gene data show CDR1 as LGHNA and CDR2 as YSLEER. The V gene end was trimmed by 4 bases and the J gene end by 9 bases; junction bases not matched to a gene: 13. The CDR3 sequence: CASSPSLAGVSGEQFF. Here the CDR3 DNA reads TGCGCCAGCAGCCCGTCATTAGCGGGAGTCTCGGGTGAGCAGTTCTTC.

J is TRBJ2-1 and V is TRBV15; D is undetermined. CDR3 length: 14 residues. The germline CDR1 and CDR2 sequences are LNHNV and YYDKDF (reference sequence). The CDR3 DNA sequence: TGTGCGCCCTATATTGAACTCAAACCCGATGAGCAGTTCTTC. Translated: CAPYIELKPDEQFF.

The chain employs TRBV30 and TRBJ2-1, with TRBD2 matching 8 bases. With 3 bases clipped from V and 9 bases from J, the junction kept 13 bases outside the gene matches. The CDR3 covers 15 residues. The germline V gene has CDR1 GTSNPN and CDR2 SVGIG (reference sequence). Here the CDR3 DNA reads TGTGCCTGGAGCTTCGGGCTAGCGGGTGGGGGTGAGCAGTTCTTC. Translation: CAWSFGLAGGGEQFF.

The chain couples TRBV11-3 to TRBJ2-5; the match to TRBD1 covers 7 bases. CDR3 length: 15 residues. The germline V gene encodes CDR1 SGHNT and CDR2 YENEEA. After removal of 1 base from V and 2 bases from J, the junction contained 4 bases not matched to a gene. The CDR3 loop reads CASSLGSGQQETQYF. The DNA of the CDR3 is TGTGCCAGCAGCTTAGGTTCGGGACAGCAAGAGACCCAGTACTTC.

Here the CDR3 reads CASINTGYTGELFF. As DNA, the CDR3 is TGTGCCAGCATCAATACAGGGTACACCGGGGAGCTGTTTTTT. The V and J genes are TRBV7-6 and TRBJ2-2, with a tentative D call TRBD1 (6 bases). Germline V gives CDR1 SGHVS, CDR2 FNYEAQ. The ends were cut back, 7 bases at V and 3 bases at J, with 12 bases in the middle. There are 14 residues in the CDR3.

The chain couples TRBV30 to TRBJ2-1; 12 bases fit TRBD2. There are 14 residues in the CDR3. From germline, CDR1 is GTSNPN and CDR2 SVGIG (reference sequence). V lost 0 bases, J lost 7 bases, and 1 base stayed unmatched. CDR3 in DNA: TGTGCCTGGAGTGTGACTAGCGGGGGAAATGAGCAGTTCTTC. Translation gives CAWSVTSGGNEQFF.

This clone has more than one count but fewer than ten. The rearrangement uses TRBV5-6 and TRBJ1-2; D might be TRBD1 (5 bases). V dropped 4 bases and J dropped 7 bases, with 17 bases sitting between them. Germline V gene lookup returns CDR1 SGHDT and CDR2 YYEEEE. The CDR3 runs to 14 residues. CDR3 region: CASSPGNSLSGYTF. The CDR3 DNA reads TGTGCCAGCAGCCCAGGGAATTCCCTAAGTGGCTACACCTTC.

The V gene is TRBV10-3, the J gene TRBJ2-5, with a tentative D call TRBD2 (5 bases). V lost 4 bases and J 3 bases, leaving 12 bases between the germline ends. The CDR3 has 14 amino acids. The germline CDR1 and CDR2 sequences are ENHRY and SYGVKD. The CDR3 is CAISAVGAEETQYF. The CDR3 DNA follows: TGTGCCATCAGTGCGGTGGGAGCGGAAGAGACCCAGTACTTC.

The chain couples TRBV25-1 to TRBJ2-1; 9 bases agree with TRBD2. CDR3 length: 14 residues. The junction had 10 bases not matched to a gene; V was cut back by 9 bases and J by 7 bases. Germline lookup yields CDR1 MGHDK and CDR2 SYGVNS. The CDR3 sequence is CASSTSGVWNEQFF. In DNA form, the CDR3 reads TGTGCCAGTTCGACTAGCGGAGTTTGGAATGAGCAGTTCTTC.

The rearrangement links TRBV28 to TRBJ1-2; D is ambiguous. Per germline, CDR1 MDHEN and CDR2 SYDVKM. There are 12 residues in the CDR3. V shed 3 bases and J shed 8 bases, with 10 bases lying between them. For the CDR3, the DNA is TGTGCCAGCAGTTTGAGTACGGGAGGCTACACCTTC. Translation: CASSLSTGGYTF.

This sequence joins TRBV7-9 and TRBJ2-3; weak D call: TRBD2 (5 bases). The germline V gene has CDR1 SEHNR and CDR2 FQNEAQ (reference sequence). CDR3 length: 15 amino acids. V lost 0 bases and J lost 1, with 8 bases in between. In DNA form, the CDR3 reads TGTGCCAGCAGCTTAGCGCTGAGGGGCACAGATACGCAGTATTTT. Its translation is CASSLALRGTDTQYF.

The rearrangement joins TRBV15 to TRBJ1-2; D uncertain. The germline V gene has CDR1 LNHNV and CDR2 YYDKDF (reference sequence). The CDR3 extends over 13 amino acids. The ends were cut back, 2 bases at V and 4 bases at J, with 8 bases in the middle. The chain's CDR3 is CATSRMGVYGYTF. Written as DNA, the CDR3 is TGTGCCACCAGCAGAATGGGAGTCTATGGCTACACCTTC. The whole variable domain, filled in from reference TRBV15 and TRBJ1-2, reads DAMVIQNPRYQVTQFGKPVTLSCSQTLNHNVMYWYQQKSSQAPKLLFHYYDKDFNNEADTPDNFQSRRPNTSFCFLDIRSPGLGDTAMYLCATSRMGVYGYTFGSGTRLTVV.

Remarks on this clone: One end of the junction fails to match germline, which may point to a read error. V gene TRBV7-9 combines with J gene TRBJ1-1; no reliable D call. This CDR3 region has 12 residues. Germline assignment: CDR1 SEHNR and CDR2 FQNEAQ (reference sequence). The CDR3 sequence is CSSSFGETEAFF. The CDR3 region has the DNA TGTTCCAGCAGCTTCGGGGAGACTGAAGCTTTCTTT.

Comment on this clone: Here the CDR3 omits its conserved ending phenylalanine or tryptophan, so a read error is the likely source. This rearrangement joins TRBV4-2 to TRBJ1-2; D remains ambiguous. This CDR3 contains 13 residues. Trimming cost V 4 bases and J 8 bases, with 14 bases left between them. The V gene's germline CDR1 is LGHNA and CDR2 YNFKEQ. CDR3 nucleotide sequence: TGTGCCAGCAGCCCTACAGAAAAGGGAGGCTACACCGTC. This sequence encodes CASSPTEKGGYTV.

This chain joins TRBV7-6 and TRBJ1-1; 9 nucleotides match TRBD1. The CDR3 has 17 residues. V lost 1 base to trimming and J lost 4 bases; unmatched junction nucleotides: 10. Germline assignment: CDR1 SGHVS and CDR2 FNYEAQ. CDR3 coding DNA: TGTGCCAGCAGCTTAGGGGCGGGACAGGGATCGGCCACTGAAGCTTTCTTT. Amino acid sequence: CASSLGAGQGSATEAFF.